This TCR beta chain is from a study of Tregs in tolerant kidney transplant recipients. The CDR3 totals 15 residues. V lost 3 bases and J 0 bases, leaving 9 bases between the germline ends. Germline V gives CDR1 SEHNR, CDR2 FQNEAQ (reference sequence). Measured with immunoSEQ multiplex PCR; TCRdb has only the in-frame clones, and not every one. The sample has 110,000 or so clones, roughly nine tenths seen once. Study-wide results and caveats: Biological reproducibility was not directly addressed in this study.

Regarding this clone: Antigen specificity is unknown. This sample includes further DNA sequences coding for the same CDR3.

The source of this sequence is a human donor in good health. The sample taken for sequencing was CD4+ T cells from blood. The chain joins TRBV7-9 to TRBJ1-5; D gene uncertain. The CDR3 loop reads CASSLGGYSNQPQHF. The CDR3 nucleotides are TGTGCCAGCAGCTTGGGCGGTTATAGCAATCAGCCCCAGCATTTT.